The rows below give T cell receptor beta chains drawn from one sample of a study of T cells in Graves' hyperthyroidism and ophthalmopathy. TCRdb independently ran MiXCR on the multiplex PCR reads; one entry per CDR3 protein. Here the sample spans 300,000 to 400,000 distinct CDR3 sequences, approximately 14% being singletons. The specimen was blood. These receptors were obtained from a woman in her fifties or sixties with Graves' hyperthyroidism. CDR3s include the opening cysteine and the closing phenylalanine or tryptophan. A D gene is named only where the DNA matches it firmly. Size values are once, few and many counts, or a class for expanded clones, and some rows have none.

j_gene	d_gene	v_gene	abundance	CDR3aa	CDR3nt
TRBJ2-3	-	TRBV2	many	CASTLKREDTQYF	TGTGCCAGTACCCTGAAACGGGAAGATACGCAGTATTTT
TRBJ2-3	TRBD2	TRBV6-2/TRBV6-3	many	CASSYFSGNTDTQYF	TGTGCCAGCAGTTACTTTAGCGGGAACACAGATACGCAGTATTTT
TRBJ1-2	-	TRBV5-1	many	CASSLEGDGYTF	TGCGCCAGCAGCTTGGAAGGGGACGGCTACACCTTC
TRBJ2-1	-	TRBV7-9	many	CASSYAQGSYNEQFF	TGTGCCAGCAGCTACGCCCAGGGATCCTACAATGAGCAGTTCTTC
TRBJ1-1	-	TRBV10-3	-	CAISEFEQRNTEAFF	TGTGCCATCAGTGAATTCGAACAAAGAAACACTGAAGCTTTCTTT
TRBJ2-7	-	TRBV19	-	CASNDNSNHEQYF	TGTGCCAGTAACGATAACAGTAACCACGAGCAGTACTTC
TRBJ2-3	TRBD2	TRBV2	-	CASSSGLAEPTDTQYF	TGTGCCAGCAGCTCCGGACTAGCGGAGCCCACAGATACGCAGTATTTT
TRBJ1-2	-	TRBV24-1	many	CATSDWDDHGYTF	TGTGCCACCAGTGATTGGGACGACCATGGCTACACCTTC
TRBJ2-2	-	TRBV2	many	CASSEIPGPGELFF	TGTGCCAGCAGTGAAATCCCAGGTCCCGGGGAGCTGTTTTTT
TRBJ2-6	-	TRBV19	-	CATGGDSGANVLTF	TGTGCAACCGGTGGGGACTCTGGGGCCAACGTCCTGACTTTC
TRBJ2-5	-	TRBV12-3/TRBV12-4	many	CASSHGLGAQETQYF	TGTGCCAGCAGTCACGGGTTGGGGGCACAAGAGACCCAGTACTTC
TRBJ2-2	-	TRBV16	many	CASSQSSASGGRTGELFF	TGTGCCAGCAGCCAATCGTCCGCGTCAGGAGGGCGGACCGGGGAGCTGTTTTTT
TRBJ1-1	TRBD1	TRBV10-3	many	CASRTGSNTEAFF	TGTGCCTCCCGGACAGGCTCGAACACTGAAGCTTTCTTT
TRBJ2-7	-	TRBV5-1	-	CASSVPGGYEQYF	TGCGCCAGCAGCGTCCCTGGGGGCTACGAGCAGTACTTC
TRBJ1-1	TRBD1	TRBV3-1	many	CASSRGQGALGEAFF	TGTGCCAGCAGCCGAGGCCAGGGGGCGCTGGGTGAAGCTTTCTTT
TRBJ1-1	-	TRBV11-2	many	CATTDQLAGAEAFF	TGTGCCACCACGGACCAACTTGCGGGCGCTGAAGCTTTCTTT
TRBJ1-1	-	TRBV30	many	CAWSVPPGGAFF	TGTGCCTGGAGTGTACCTCCTGGAGGAGCTTTCTTT
TRBJ2-5	-	TRBV11-3	-	CASSSAEQGQETQYF	TGCGCCAGCAGCTCCGCGGAGCAGGGCCAAGAGACCCAGTACTTC
TRBJ1-1	TRBD1	TRBV5-1	many	CASSRDRGVEAFF	TGCGCCAGCAGCCGGGACAGGGGGGTTGAAGCTTTCTTT
TRBJ1-2	-	TRBV7-9	many	CASSPYYGYTF	TGTGCCAGCAGTCCTTACTATGGCTACACCTTC
TRBJ2-1	-	TRBV20-1	few	CSASMGNEQFF	TGCAGTGCTAGTATGGGAAATGAGCAGTTCTTC
TRBJ2-3	-	TRBV30	many	CAWRIQRRTDTQYF	TGTGCCTGGAGGATTCAGCGCCGCACAGATACGCAGTATTTT
TRBJ2-2	-	TRBV10-3	-	CAISESRRGPNTGELFF	TGTGCCATCAGTGAGTCTCGACGGGGGCCGAACACCGGGGAGCTGTTTTTT
TRBJ2-3	-	TRBV11-3	many	CASSLDGRRGYPDTQYF	TGTGCCAGCAGCTTAGATGGGAGACGGGGCTACCCAGATACGCAGTATTTT
TRBJ1-1	-	TRBV5-4	many	CASSSPGGSTEAFF	TGTGCCAGCAGCTCTCCGGGGGGTAGCACTGAAGCTTTCTTT
TRBJ2-7	-	TRBV12-3/TRBV12-4	few	CASGQFLYEQYF	TGTGCCAGCGGACAGTTCCTCTACGAGCAGTACTTC
TRBJ2-4	TRBD1	TRBV28	many	CASSPVRTGRNIQYF	TGTGCCAGCAGTCCTGTAAGGACAGGGAGAAACATTCAGTACTTC
TRBJ2-1	-	TRBV3-1	few	CASSQGEGGSSYNEQFF	TGTGCCAGCAGCCAAGGGGAAGGGGGGAGCTCCTACAATGAGCAGTTCTTC
TRBJ2-7	-	TRBV6-2/TRBV6-3	many	CASGVLVYEQYF	TGTGCCAGCGGCGTACTAGTCTACGAGCAGTACTTC
TRBJ1-1	-	TRBV4-2	many	CASSQGGARGTEAFF	TGTGCCAGCAGCCAAGGCGGGGCTCGAGGCACTGAAGCTTTCTTT
TRBJ1-1	-	TRBV5-1	many	CASSPAPRMNTEAFF	TGCGCCAGCAGCCCGGCCCCGCGCATGAACACTGAAGCTTTCTTT
TRBJ2-1	-	TRBV7-6	many	CASSTRDTLYNEQFF	TGTGCCAGCAGCACCCGGGACACCCTCTACAATGAGCAGTTCTTC
TRBJ1-2	TRBD1	TRBV4-1	many	CASSPTGSYYGYTF	TGCGCCAGCAGCCCGACAGGGTCGTACTATGGCTACACCTTC
TRBJ2-7	TRBD2	TRBV11-2	many	CASSLDVPSGSGSYEQYF	TGTGCCAGCAGCTTAGACGTGCCTAGCGGGAGTGGGTCCTACGAGCAGTACTTC
TRBJ2-5	-	TRBV11-1	many	CASSLRKQETQYF	TGTGCCAGCAGCTTAAGGAAGCAAGAGACCCAGTACTTC